Below, 28 T cell receptor beta chains from the same sample are listed, as sequenced in a study of cytotoxic CD8 clonotypes in ibrutinib-treated CLL. Assay: immunoSEQ multiplex PCR; the TCRdb copy retains only in-frame clones and omits some. The sample yields about 300,000 clones, roughly three quarters seen once. This material consisted of PBMCs, taken at disease progression, from a patient treated with ibrutinib. The receptors here all came from a human donor with chronic lymphocytic leukemia.

The genes are TRBV5-4 and TRBJ2-7, with 8 nucleotides matching TRBD1. CDR3 size: 13 residues. Germline trimming cut 1 base from V and 6 bases from J; bases unmatched to any gene: 3. The germline V gene has CDR1 SGHNT and CDR2 YYREEE (reference sequence). CDR3 sequence (DNA): TGTGCCAGCAGCTTGCAGGGGGCTCTCGAGCAGTACTTC. This gives the protein CASSLQGALEQYF.

V and J are TRBV7-6 and TRBJ2-7, with a weak D call TRBD2 (5 bases). Germline V gene sequence: CDR1 SGHVS, CDR2 FNYEAQ. V was pared by 1 base and J by 4 bases, with 14 bases between. The CDR3 totals 15 residues. Here the CDR3 reads CASSLGPSSGYEQYF. DNA for the CDR3: TGTGCCAGCAGCTTAGGCCCTAGCTCTGGATACGAGCAGTACTTC.

The gene calls are TRBV5-1 and TRBJ2-5; TRBD1 matches at 8 bases. CDR1 is SGHRS and CDR2 is YFSETQ in the germline V gene. V gave up 7 bases and J gave up 4 bases; unmatched junction bases: 6. The CDR3 length is 13 residues. CDR3: CASWGRGPETQYF. In nucleotides, the CDR3 is TGCGCCAGCTGGGGCAGGGGGCCAGAGACCCAGTACTTC.

V usage is TRBV18 and J usage is TRBJ2-7; D ambiguous. Germline V CDR1 and CDR2: KGHSH, LQKENI. V was cut by 3 bases and J by 0 bases, with 9 bases left in between. This CDR3 comprises 14 residues. CDR3 in amino acids: CASSPAQASYEQYF. The DNA for the CDR3 is TGTGCCAGCTCACCTGCCCAGGCCTCCTACGAGCAGTACTTC. Variable domain in full (rest from reference TRBV18 and TRBJ2-7): NAGVMQNPRHLVRRRGQEARLRCSPMKGHSHVYWYRQLPEEGLKFMVYLQKENIIDESGMPKERFSAEFPKEGPSILRIQQVVRGDSAAYFCASSPAQASYEQYFGPGTRLTVT.

This clone occurred a few times. This chain uses TRBV4-1 with TRBJ1-2, with D tentatively TRBD1 (6 bases). V shed 2 bases and J shed 3 bases, with 28 bases lying between them. CDR1 is MGHRA and CDR2 is YSYEKL in the germline V gene. This CDR3 spans 20 amino acids. CDR3 sequence: CASSQWGRRGSDGPDYGYTF. In nucleotides, the CDR3 is TGCGCCAGCAGCCAATGGGGACGAAGGGGGTCTGACGGTCCGGACTATGGCTACACCTTC.

V gene TRBV6-5 combines with J gene TRBJ2-7; 9 bases are a match to TRBD1. Germline assignment: CDR1 MNHEY and CDR2 SVGAGI. CDR3 length equals 14 residues. J lost 4 bases, V lost 6 bases, and 7 bases had no gene match. CDR3 sequence reads: CASSQDRGRYEQYF. In nucleotides, the CDR3 is TGTGCCAGCAGCCAAGACAGGGGGAGATACGAGCAGTACTTC.

V gene TRBV12-5 combines with J gene TRBJ2-7; the D gene could be TRBD1 or TRBD2 (7 bases each). There are 16 residues in the CDR3. V shed 3 bases and J shed 4 bases, with 19 bases lying between them. CDR1 and CDR2 from the germline V gene are LGHNT and FRNRAP. The CDR3 nucleotides read TGTGCTAGTGGTTTCTTTATCGGCAGGGGGGGGTACGAGCAGTACTTC. This translates into CASGFFIGRGGYEQYF.

The genes are TRBV7-2 and TRBJ2-3; TRBD1 agrees at 8 bases. CDR1 and CDR2 from the germline V gene are SGHTA and FQGNSA. The CDR3 length is 15 residues. V trimming: 5 bases; J trimming: 4 bases; junction bases outside the gene matches: 8. This chain's CDR3 is CASSPGGEIADTQYF. The CDR3 DNA reads TGTGCCAGCAGCCCAGGGGGCGAGATCGCAGATACGCAGTATTTT. Variable domain in full (rest from reference TRBV7-2 and TRBJ2-3): GAGVSQSPSNKVTEKGKDVELRCDPISGHTALYWYRQSLGQGLEFLIYFQGNSAPDKSGLPSDRFSAERTGGSVSTLTIQRTQQEDSAVYLCASSPGGEIADTQYFGPGTRLTVL.

The chain uses TRBV5-4 and TRBJ1-1; weak D call: TRBD1 (5 bases). CDR1 is SGHNT and CDR2 is YYREEE in the germline V gene (reference sequence). With 0 bases removed from V and 0 bases from J, the gap between germline ends came to 9 bases. The CDR3 is made up of 15 amino acids. The CDR3 nucleotides read TGTGCCAGCAGCTTGGGCCTAGGGGTGAACACTGAAGCTTTCTTT. Encoded protein: CASSLGLGVNTEAFF.

The gene calls are TRBV11-2 and TRBJ2-4, with D possibly matching TRBD1 (6 bases). Germline assignment: CDR1 SGHAT and CDR2 FQNNGV. The CDR3 sequence is 17 residues long. Deletions cut 3 bases from V and 0 bases from J, with 15 bases between. CDR3: CASSLGHSGVAKNIQYF. CDR3 in DNA: TGTGCCAGCAGCTTGGGACACTCTGGGGTAGCCAAAAACATTCAGTACTTC.

The rearrangement joins TRBV20-1 to TRBJ1-2; 7 nucleotides align to TRBD1. CDR3 length: 11 residues. V lost 5 bases and J lost 8; bases outside the gene matches: 5. Germline loops: CDR1 DFQATT, CDR2 SNEGSKA (reference sequence). The CDR3 region has the DNA TGCAGTGCTGGGACAGTCGGGGGCTACACCTTC. This gives the protein CSAGTVGGYTF.

The chain uses TRBV5-6 and TRBJ1-4; no clear D gene. The V end lost 4 bases, the J end lost 0 bases, and 13 bases lay between the germline ends. CDR3 length: 16 residues. Germline loops: CDR1 SGHDT, CDR2 YYEEEE. CDR3 amino acids: CASSRLGRATNEKLFF. CDR3 DNA: TGTGCCAGCAGCAGGCTCGGGCGCGCAACTAATGAAAAACTGTTTTTT.

The chain links TRBV10-3 to TRBJ2-4; D is perhaps TRBD2 (7 bases). There are 13 residues in the CDR3. In germline, CDR1 is ENHRY, CDR2 SYGVKD. Trimming removed 3 bases at V and 8 bases at J, with 11 bases between. CDR3 coding DNA: TGTGCCATCAGTGATGGGGGGGCGGACATTCAGTACTTC. This translates into CAISDGGADIQYF.

The chain carries TRBV28 and TRBJ1-2; D is unclear. Trimming pared 4 bases from V and 2 bases from J, leaving 8 bases between. This CDR3 has 13 amino acids. Looked up from germline, CDR1 is MDHEN and CDR2 is SYDVKM. CDR3 sequence reads: CASSSLINYGYTF. The CDR3 DNA sequence: TGTGCCAGCAGTTCTTTGATAAACTATGGCTACACCTTC.

This chain connects TRBV20-1 to TRBJ1-1; D remains ambiguous. From germline, CDR1 is DFQATT and CDR2 SNEGSKA (reference sequence). V lost 4 bases and J lost 5, with 8 bases in between. The CDR3 is 11 amino acids. CDR3 sequence (DNA): TGCAGTGCTAAGACCAGAACTGAAGCTTTCTTT. The encoded protein is CSAKTRTEAFF.

This clone has more than one count but fewer than ten. V is TRBV7-8 and J is TRBJ1-5; tentative D call: TRBD1 (5 bases). The V and J ends lost 5 bases and 2 bases respectively, with 13 bases between them. This CDR3 comprises 15 residues. The V gene's germline CDR1 is SGHVS and CDR2 FQNEAQ. CDR3 region: CASSRGGAGNQPQHF. Written as DNA, the CDR3 is TGTGCCAGCAGCCGCGGCGGGGCTGGCAATCAGCCCCAGCATTTT.

This chain connects TRBV15 to TRBJ2-2, with 8 bases matching TRBD2. V lost 0 bases to trimming and J lost 6 bases; unmatched junction nucleotides: 9. The CDR3 contains 17 residues. Germline CDR1 is LNHNV and CDR2 is YYDKDF (reference sequence). This CDR3 reads CATSRDVPWTSPGELFF. In DNA form, the CDR3 reads TGTGCCACCAGCAGAGATGTACCTTGGACTAGCCCCGGGGAGCTGTTTTTT. Full variable domain (missing parts from reference TRBV15 and TRBJ2-2): DAMVIQNPRYQVTQFGKPVTLSCSQTLNHNVMYWYQQKSSQAPKLLFHYYDKDFNNEADTPDNFQSRRPNTSFCFLDIRSPGLGDTAMYLCATSRDVPWTSPGELFFGEGSRLTVL.

The chain has TRBV4-1 and TRBJ2-7; D is perhaps TRBD1 or TRBD2 (6 bases each). The CDR3 has 16 residues. V was cut by 2 bases and J by 2 bases, with 16 bases left in between. Germline lookup yields CDR1 MGHRA and CDR2 YSYEKL. The CDR3 sequence is CASSQRGASAPYEQYF. Written as DNA, the CDR3 is TGCGCCAGCAGCCAAAGGGGGGCCTCCGCCCCCTACGAGCAGTACTTC.

This chain joins TRBV2 and TRBJ2-5; the D gene is possibly TRBD1 (6 bases). This CDR3 is 12 amino acids long. Germline CDR1 reads SNHLY; CDR2 reads FYNNEI. The V end was cut by 8 bases, the J end by 4 bases, with 11 bases between. Written as DNA, the CDR3 is TGTGCCAGCGCTGGACAGCCAGAGACCCAGTACTTC. Protein product: CASAGQPETQYF.

The chain has TRBV5-1 and TRBJ2-5, with D hard to call. Trimming took off 3 bases at V and 5 bases at J, with 8 bases between the two ends. This CDR3 contains 12 residues. The V gene's germline CDR1 is SGHRS and CDR2 YFSETQ. For the CDR3, the DNA is TGCGCCAGCAGCTACGAAGGGGAGACCCAGTACTTC. This encodes CASSYEGETQYF.

This clone was seen a handful of times. The gene calls are TRBV15 and TRBJ1-2; D gene uncertain. This CDR3 is 13 amino acids long. Trimming removed 5 bases at V and 2 bases at J, with 9 bases between. Germline V gene lookup returns CDR1 LNHNV and CDR2 YYDKDF (reference sequence). The CDR3 loop reads CATSPDRNYGYTF. The DNA for the CDR3 is TGTGCCACCAGCCCTGACCGAAACTATGGCTACACCTTC.

The CDR3 sequence: CASSGWIGQGGTDTQYF. In nucleotides, the CDR3 is TGTGCCAGTAGTGGTTGGATAGGACAGGGAGGCACAGATACGCAGTATTTT. The chain links TRBV19 to TRBJ2-3, with TRBD1 matching over 8 bases. V gave up 5 bases and J gave up 1 base; unmatched junction bases: 11. Germline V lookup: CDR1 LNHDA, CDR2 SQIVND (reference sequence). The CDR3 is 17 amino acids. The complete variable domain, with remaining parts taken from reference TRBV19 and TRBJ2-3, reads DGGITQSPKYLFRKEGQNVTLSCEQNLNHDAMYWYRQDPGQGLRLIYYSQIVNDFQKGDIAEGYSVSREKKESFPLTVTSAQKNPTAFYLCASSGWIGQGGTDTQYFGPGTRLTVL.

The genes are TRBV7-6 and TRBJ2-1, with a weak D call TRBD2 (7 bases). V shed 3 bases and J shed 3 bases, with 18 bases lying between them. The CDR3 consists of 17 residues. Germline V CDR1 and CDR2: SGHVS, FNYEAQ. The CDR3 here is CASSLTRRGLRYNEQFF. The CDR3 region has the DNA TGTGCCAGCAGCTTGACCCGGCGGGGGCTACGCTACAATGAGCAGTTCTTC.

The rearrangement links TRBV5-1 to TRBJ2-1, with D perhaps matching TRBD2 (6 bases). This CDR3 is built from 16 residues. Trimming took off 4 bases at V and 4 bases at J, with 18 bases between the two ends. Germline lookup yields CDR1 SGHRS and CDR2 YFSETQ. CDR3 nucleotides: TGCGCCAGCAGCGGTGTCGGGAGTGGGTGGTACAATGAGCAGTTCTTC. It is translated as CASSGVGSGWYNEQFF.

This chain joins TRBV5-1 and TRBJ2-5; TRBD2 aligns across 8 bases. Unmatched junction bases numbered 3, after V lost 0 bases and J lost 2 bases. The CDR3 extends over 15 amino acids. Germline V lookup: CDR1 SGHRS, CDR2 YFSETQ. The CDR3 coding sequence is TGCGCCAGCAGCTTGGGCGGGGGGACGCAAGAGACCCAGTACTTC. It yields the protein CASSLGGGTQETQYF.

The chain has TRBV6-6 and TRBJ2-7; D gene ambiguous. The CDR3 length is 16 residues. CDR1 is MNHNY, CDR2 SVGAGI, per germline (reference sequence). The V end was cut by 0 bases, the J end by 0 bases, with 12 bases between. CDR3 protein: CASSYSSLVSSYEQYF. The CDR3 DNA reads as TGTGCCAGCAGTTACTCGAGTCTGGTGAGCTCCTACGAGCAGTACTTC.

This CDR3 is CTSSKCRRGASYEQYF. The CDR3 nucleotides are TGCACCAGCAGCAAATGTAGGAGGGGGGCTTCCTACGAGCAGTACTTC. The genes are TRBV1 and TRBJ2-7. TRBV1 is a pseudogene. The CDR3 is 16 amino acids.

The chain has TRBV7-2 and TRBJ2-3; D remains ambiguous. The V gene lost 2 bases and the J gene lost 2 bases, with 8 bases spanning the gap. Per the germline V gene, CDR1 is SGHTA and CDR2 is FQGNSA. This CDR3 has 14 amino acids. CDR3 DNA: TGTGCCAGCAGCTTAAGTAGGGACACAGATACGCAGTATTTT. Its protein product is CASSLSRDTDTQYF.